In its sample, the clone carrying this T cell receptor (beta chain) was seen once. Its specificity is not known. V gave up 5 bases and J gave up 5 bases; unmatched junction bases: 4. CDR3 length equals 14 residues. CDR1 and CDR2 (germline): MNHNY, SVGAGI (reference sequence). CD4+ cells were split into CD45RA+ naive and CD45RA-negative memory subsets. The sample originates from a study of shared clonotypes between healthy human individuals. Broader study findings: Memory subsets had estimated richness that was generally smaller than that of naive subsets. Non-shared clonotypes were found to have lower generation probabilities than the clonotypes that were shared by all four of the sorted-subset donors. Shared clonotypes: 4.5% to 6.5% naive CD4, roughly 3.8% naive CD8, around 2.4% memory CD4, under 0.5% memory CD8.

Using immunoSEQ multiplex PCR, the repertoire was profiled, and TCRdb retains in-frame clones only, with some absent. The table has some 1 million clones, about 75% seen once. V and J are TRBV6-6 and TRBJ2-3; 10 nucleotides match TRBD1. The clonotype was recovered from a man between 18 and 29 years old in good health. Sequencing input: memory CD4+ T cells sorted from blood. Subset in this sample: CD45RA-negative fraction. This chain's CDR3 is CASSEGQGRDTQYF. CDR3 DNA: TGTGCCAGCAGTGAGGGACAGGGGAGAGATACGCAGTATTTT.